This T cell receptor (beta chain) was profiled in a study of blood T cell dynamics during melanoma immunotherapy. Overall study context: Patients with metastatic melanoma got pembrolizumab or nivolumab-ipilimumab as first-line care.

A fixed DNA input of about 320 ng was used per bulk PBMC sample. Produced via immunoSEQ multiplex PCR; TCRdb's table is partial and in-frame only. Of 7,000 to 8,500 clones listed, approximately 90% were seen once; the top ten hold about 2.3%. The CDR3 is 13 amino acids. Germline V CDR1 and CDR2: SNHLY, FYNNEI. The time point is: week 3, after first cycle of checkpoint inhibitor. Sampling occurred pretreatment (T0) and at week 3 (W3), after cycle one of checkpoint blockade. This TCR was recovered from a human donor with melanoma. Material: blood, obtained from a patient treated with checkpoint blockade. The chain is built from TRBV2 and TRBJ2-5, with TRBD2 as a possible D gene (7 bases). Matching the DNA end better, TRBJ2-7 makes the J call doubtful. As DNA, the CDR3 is TGTGCCAGCGAGCGGGACACCTTCTACGAGCAGTACTTC. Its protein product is CASERDTFYEQYF.